Listed here is a single TCR beta chain. Its specificity is unknown. Unique molecular identifiers were present on cDNA, and template switching added a universal primer site. Each CDR3 protein is one row after TCRdb ran MiXCR on the 5' RACE reads. Of a few hundred thousand distinct CDR3 sequences in the sample, more than 20% were seen once. The CDR3 is 14 amino acids. Germline CDR1 reads SGDLS; CDR2 reads YYNGEE. After removal of 3 bases from V and 9 bases from J, the junction contained 8 bases not matched to a gene. The sample belongs to a study of identical twins. Points from the study as a whole: Where out-of-frame alpha sequences were twin-shared, they showed excess low generation probability.

These data also formed part of another study, on T cells expressing NK-cell markers. That source reports: Obtained from sorted CD3+CD56+NKG2C+, CD3+CD56+NKG2C- and CD3+CD56-NKG2C+ T cells were the TCR beta repertoires. Within the sequenced cohort of eight donors, seven exhibited HCMV seropositivity and one was seronegative.

V usage is TRBV9 and J usage is TRBJ2-1; 8 bases line up with TRBD2. This TCR came from a woman aged 18-29 years in good health. The sequenced sample was CD4+ T cells sorted from blood. CDR3: CASSGGGLDTEQFF. CDR3 DNA sequence: TGTGCCAGCAGCGGGGGGGGACTAGACACTGAGCAGTTCTTC.